One sample yielded the 7 T cell receptor beta chains listed below, sequenced in a study of blood T cells in healthy people across ages. The use of a sample-barcoded 5' primer and a J-beta primer mix characterized a second PCR of roughly 7 to 11 cycles. A single record per CDR3 protein comes from TCRdb applying MiXCR to the 5' RACE reads. This sample has 450,000 to 700,000 distinct CDR3 sequences, with about 25% found just once. The sequenced sample was blood. The receptors here all came from a woman in her 70s in good health.

The rearrangement uses TRBV9 and TRBJ2-2; D is unresolved. The V end was cut by 0 bases, the J end by 3 bases, with 9 bases between. Germline values: CDR1 SGDLS, CDR2 YYNGEE. The CDR3 consists of 15 residues. The CDR3 DNA reads as TGTGCCAGCAGCGTAGGGTTCTCAGACACCGGGGAGCTGTTTTTT. Translation: CASSVGFSDTGELFF.

In the case of this clonotype: The junction departs from the called germline gene at one end, perhaps through a read error. This rearrangement joins TRBV12-3 or TRBV12-4 to TRBJ2-3; no reliable D call. The CDR3 loop spans 11 amino acids. CDR3 region: CASSLADMQYF. Written as DNA, the CDR3 is TGTGCCAGCAGTTTGGCAGATATGCAGTATTTT.

This clonotype has just a few counts. The V and J genes are TRBV7-3 and TRBJ2-5, with D perhaps matching TRBD1 or TRBD2 (6 bases each). The J call is doubtful: the DNA matches TRBJ2-7 better. The CDR3 extends over 16 amino acids. Germline lookup yields CDR1 SGHTA and CDR2 FQGTGA. For the CDR3, the DNA is TGTGCCAGCAGCTTAGCCCCGGGGGCGAGTCAGTACGAGCAGTACTTC. It is translated as CASSLAPGASQYEQYF.

This clonotype was seen just once. This chain connects TRBV20-1 to TRBJ2-4, with TRBD2 matching 12 bases. V was pared by 1 base and J by 1 base, with 8 bases of the junction left unmatched. The CDR3 has 18 amino acids. Germline-derived CDR1 and CDR2 are DFQATT and SNEGSKA (reference sequence). CDR3 sequence (DNA): TGCAGTGCTAGAGCTAGCGGGGGGGCCAAAGCCGCCAAAAACATTCAGTACTTC. Translation: CSARASGGAKAAKNIQYF.

This rearrangement joins TRBV15 to TRBJ2-1, with D unclear. The V end was cut by 0 bases, the J end by 6 bases, with 9 bases between. From germline, CDR1 is LNHNV and CDR2 YYDKDF (reference sequence). The CDR3 consists of 14 residues. CDR3 nucleotides: TGTGCCACCAGCAGAGAAGGCTTAGGCAATGAGCAGTTCTTC. Its protein product is CATSREGLGNEQFF. Combining the CDR3 with reference TRBV15 and TRBJ2-1 gives the whole variable domain DAMVIQNPRYQVTQFGKPVTLSCSQTLNHNVMYWYQQKSSQAPKLLFHYYDKDFNNEADTPDNFQSRRPNTSFCFLDIRSPGLGDTAMYLCATSREGLGNEQFFGPGTRLTVL.

The CDR3 region is CSVPYWGPQETQYF. The CDR3 DNA follows: TGCAGCGTACCCTACTGGGGGCCCCAAGAGACCCAGTACTTC. The genes are TRBV29-1 and TRBJ2-5, with D maybe TRBD1 (6 bases). The V end was cut by 6 bases, the J end by 1 base, with 15 bases between. CDR3 length equals 14 residues. CDR1 SQVTM and CDR2 ANQGSEA come from the germline V gene.

The J gene is TRBJ1-1, the V gene TRBV20-1, with 9 bases lining up with TRBD1. The CDR3 has 14 residues. Trimming took 6 bases from V and 4 from J; bases not matched to a gene: 9. The germline gives CDR1 DFQATT, CDR2 SNEGSKA (reference sequence). The chain's CDR3 is CSALQGAYGTEAFF. Here the CDR3 DNA reads TGCAGTGCCCTACAGGGGGCTTATGGCACTGAAGCTTTCTTT.